This is a list of T cell receptor beta chains from one sample in a study of shared clonotypes between healthy human individuals. The data were produced by immunoSEQ multiplex PCR, yet TCRdb's version contains in-frame clones alone and is incomplete. The table lists over a million clones, 98% of them singletons. The sample taken for sequencing was naive CD4+ T cells sorted from blood. These receptor sequences come from a man younger than 45 in good health. Both conserved end residues are part of each CDR3. The D gene is left open where the match is weak.

V	J	D	CDR3
TRBV28	TRBJ2-7	.	CASSPRVPYEQYF
TRBV12-5	TRBJ1-2	TRBD1	CASGFEGTGKDYGYTF
TRBV5-1	TRBJ2-6	.	CASSLAADSGANVLTF
TRBV10-1	TRBJ2-7	.	CASSAFLWGLSYEQYF
TRBV28	TRBJ2-1	.	CASSFPIGLTFGDEQFF
TRBV7-8	TRBJ2-3	.	CASSQPVRFSTDTQYF
TRBV7-3	TRBJ2-6	.	CASSLGPASGANVLTF
TRBV28	TRBJ1-1	.	CASSLRYTEAFF
TRBV5-1	TRBJ2-5	TRBD2	CASRRTGTTSGTQEETQYF
TRBV7-2	TRBJ2-5	TRBD1	CASSQGAGNQETQYF
TRBV9	TRBJ2-7	.	CASSVAASFTYEQYF
TRBV9	TRBJ2-1	TRBD2	CASSVPSGRGDNEQFF
TRBV27	TRBJ2-5	TRBD2	CASSALAGDYETQYF
TRBV18	TRBJ1-1	.	CASSPQKGSPEAFF
TRBV21-1	TRBJ2-5	.	CASLLAFNQETQYF
TRBV5-4	TRBJ2-7	TRBD1	CASSLSSGTGVEQYF
TRBV5-6	TRBJ2-7	.	CASSFRGVGSYEQYF
TRBV19	TRBJ2-7	.	CASSIQSSYEQYF
TRBV6-1	TRBJ2-2	.	CASSELLGSTDAGELFF
TRBV19	TRBJ2-1	TRBD1	CASSRDRELGREQFF
TRBV11-3	TRBJ2-3	.	CASSWGTDTQYF
TRBV7-2	TRBJ2-7	.	CASSLATTYEQYF
TRBV6-5	TRBJ1-1	.	CASSYSEAWEAFF
TRBV6-1	TRBJ2-2	TRBD2	CASSAGGPGTGELFF
TRBV15	TRBJ2-3	.	CATSRGTFTDTQYF
TRBV4-1	TRBJ2-3	TRBD2	CASSHRLAGSTTQYF
TRBV5-4	TRBJ2-1	.	CASSLVRNEQFF
TRBV7-8	TRBJ2-7	.	CASSLDTYVQYF
TRBV29-1	TRBJ2-2	TRBD1	CSVVGQGATGELFF
TRBV7-2	TRBJ2-3	.	CASSPGTPSTDTQYF
TRBV29-1	TRBJ2-5	TRBD1	CSAGQGALVETQYF
TRBV29-1	TRBJ2-7	TRBD1	CSVELGQGYEQYF
TRBV5-1	TRBJ2-1	.	CASSLDVGSQQFF
TRBV6-1	TRBJ2-7	.	CASSRTYEQYF
TRBV28	TRBJ1-5	TRBD1	CASSPGTEYQPQHF
TRBV30	TRBJ2-7	TRBD2	CAWGLAGGSREQYF
TRBV11-3	TRBJ2-1	TRBD2	CASSLGGSRMGNEQFF
TRBV7-3	TRBJ2-1	.	CASSSSGRINEQFF
TRBV19	TRBJ2-7	TRBD2	CASSSRLAAGVYF
TRBV19	TRBJ2-7	.	CASSMGWGVDEQYF